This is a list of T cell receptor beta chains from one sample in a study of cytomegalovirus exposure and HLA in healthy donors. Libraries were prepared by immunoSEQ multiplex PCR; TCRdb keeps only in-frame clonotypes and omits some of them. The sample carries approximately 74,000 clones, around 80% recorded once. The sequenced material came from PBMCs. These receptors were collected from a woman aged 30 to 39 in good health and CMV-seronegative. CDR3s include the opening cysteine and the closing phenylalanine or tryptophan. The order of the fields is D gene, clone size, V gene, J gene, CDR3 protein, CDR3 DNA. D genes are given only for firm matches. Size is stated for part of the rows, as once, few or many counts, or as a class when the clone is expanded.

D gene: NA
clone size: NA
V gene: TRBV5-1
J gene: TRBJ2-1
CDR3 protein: CASSLVTRDEQFF
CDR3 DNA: TGCGCCAGCAGCTTGGTGACTAGGGATGAGCAGTTCTTC

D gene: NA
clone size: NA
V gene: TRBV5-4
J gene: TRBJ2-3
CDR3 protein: CASSYAGIYTDTQYF
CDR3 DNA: TGTGCCAGCAGCTACGCCGGGATTTACACAGATACGCAGTATTTT

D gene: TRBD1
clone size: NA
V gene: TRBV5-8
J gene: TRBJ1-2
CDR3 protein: CASSTDRSRANYGYTF
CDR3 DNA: TGTGCCAGCAGCACGGACAGGAGTCGGGCTAACTATGGCTACACCTTC

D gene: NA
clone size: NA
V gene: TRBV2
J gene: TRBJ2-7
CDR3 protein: CATQGYEQYF
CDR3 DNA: TGTGCCACCCAGGGCTACGAGCAGTACTTC

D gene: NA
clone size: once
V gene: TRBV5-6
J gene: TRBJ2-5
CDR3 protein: CASRYRWGETQYF
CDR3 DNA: TGTGCCAGCAGATACAGGTGGGGAGAGACCCAGTACTTC

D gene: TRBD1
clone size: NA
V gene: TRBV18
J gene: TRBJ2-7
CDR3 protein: CASSQTGSYEQYF
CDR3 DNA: TGTGCCAGCTCACAGACAGGGTCCTACGAGCAGTACTTC

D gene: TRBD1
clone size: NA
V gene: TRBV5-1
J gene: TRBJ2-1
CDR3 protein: CASSFFWPDRRQGPYNEQFF
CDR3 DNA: TGCGCCAGCAGCTTCTTTTGGCCAGACAGGAGACAGGGTCCCTACAATGAGCAGTTCTTC

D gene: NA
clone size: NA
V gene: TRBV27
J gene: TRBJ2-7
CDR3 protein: CASSLTYSRSYEQYF
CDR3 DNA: TGTGCCAGCAGTTTAACGTACAGCCGCTCCTACGAGCAGTACTTC

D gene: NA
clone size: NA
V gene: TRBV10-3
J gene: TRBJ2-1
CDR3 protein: CATRGGGEQFF
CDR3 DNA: TGTGCCACCAGAGGCGGCGGCGAGCAGTTCTTC

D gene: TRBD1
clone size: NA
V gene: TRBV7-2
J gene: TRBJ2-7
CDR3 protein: CASTRTGGTVYEQYF
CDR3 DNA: TGTGCCAGCACAAGGACAGGGGGCACGGTTTACGAGCAGTACTTC

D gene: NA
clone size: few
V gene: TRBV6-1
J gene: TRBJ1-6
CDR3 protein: CASSDRSSYNSPLHF
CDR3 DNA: TGTGCCAGCAGCGACAGGAGCTCCTATAATTCACCCCTCCACTTT

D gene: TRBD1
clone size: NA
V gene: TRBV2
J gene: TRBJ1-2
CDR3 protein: CASRWDRGGYTF
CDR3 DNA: TGTGCCAGCAGATGGGACAGGGGAGGCTACACCTTC